This entry lists 7 T cell receptor beta chains sequenced from one sample in a study of control samples from healthy donors and cancer patients. Clones were sequenced by immunoSEQ multiplex PCR, and TCRdb holds only the in-frame ones, with some missing. In the table there are 170,000 or so clones, approximately 95% of which are singletons. Material: blood. These receptors were obtained from a man aged 18 to 35 in good health.

The rearrangement uses TRBV11-1 and TRBJ2-1; 9 bases align to TRBD1. V lost 3 bases, J lost 5 bases, and 5 bases stayed unmatched. Germline CDR1 and CDR2: SGHAT and FQDESV (reference sequence). The CDR3 has 15 residues. CDR3 protein: CASSLGQGWNNEQFF. The CDR3 DNA follows: TGTGCCAGCAGCTTGGGACAGGGATGGAACAATGAGCAGTTCTTC.

The chain is built from TRBV10-3 and TRBJ1-1; tentative D call: TRBD1 (5 bases). Germline V gene lookup returns CDR1 ENHRY and CDR2 SYGVKD. This CDR3 has 14 amino acids. CDR3 protein: CATGQRFVDTEAFF. The CDR3 DNA follows: TGTGCTACGGGGCAGCGCTTTGTGGACACTGAAGCTTTCTTT.

This chain uses TRBV3-1 (or the pseudogene TRBV3-2) with TRBJ1-1; tentatively, D is TRBD1 (5 bases). V lost 5 bases and J lost 1, with 14 bases in between. Germline V lookup: CDR1 LGHDT, CDR2 YNNKEL (reference sequence). The CDR3 is made up of 15 amino acids. CDR3 DNA sequence: TGTGCCAGCAGCACCCGACAGATAGGGAACACTGAAGCTTTCTTT. It specifies CASSTRQIGNTEAFF.

The rearrangement uses TRBV3-1 (or the pseudogene TRBV3-2) and TRBJ2-2; D possibly corresponds to TRBD1 (6 bases). This CDR3 contains 15 residues. Germline lookup yields CDR1 LGHDT and CDR2 YNNKEL (reference sequence). Trimming took 1 base from V and 4 from J, leaving 10 bases between them. The CDR3 loop reads CASSQAGRGTGELFF. CDR3 bases: TGTGCCAGCAGCCAAGCGGGCAGGGGCACCGGGGAGCTGTTTTTT.

This chain links TRBV27 with TRBJ2-1; 9 bases line up with TRBD1. The CDR3 is made up of 14 amino acids. V dropped 5 bases and J dropped 9; count of bases not matched to a gene: 8. CDR1 is MNHEY, CDR2 SMNVEV, per germline (reference sequence). As DNA, the CDR3 is TGTGCCAGCAGTAGCGGGACAGGGTATAGTGAGCAGTTCTTC. This encodes CASSSGTGYSEQFF.

V usage is TRBV10-3 and J usage is TRBJ1-1, with D possibly TRBD1 on 6 matching bases. The germline V and J ends were trimmed by 2 bases and 1 base, with 14 bases remaining between them. This CDR3 has 16 residues. Germline V gene data show CDR1 as ENHRY and CDR2 as SYGVKD. CDR3 nucleotide sequence: TGTGCCATCAGTGAGGAAGGGGGGGCCGCGAACACTGAAGCTTTCTTT. This sequence encodes CAISEEGGAANTEAFF.

This chain joins TRBV18 and TRBJ1-2; 7 bases are a match to TRBD1. The CDR3 sequence is 14 residues long. The V gene end was trimmed by 3 bases and the J gene end by 7 bases; junction bases not matched to a gene: 8. CDR1 is KGHSH and CDR2 is LQKENI in the germline V gene. DNA of the CDR3: TGTGCCAGCTCACCTACGACAGGGAGCGGTGGCTACACCTTC. Translation: CASSPTTGSGGYTF.